One and the same sample provided the 20 T cell receptor beta chains below, sequenced in a study of spatial heterogeneity in lung cancer. Time point given: blood at routine non-recurrence follow-up after resection. A single record per CDR3 protein comes from TCRdb applying MiXCR to the 5' RACE reads. Counted here are 2,000 to 2,500 distinct CDR3 sequences, around 30% occurring once; the ten biggest clones make up around 27%. This material consisted of PBMCs, taken at follow-up. These receptor sequences come from a male donor with early-stage non-small cell lung cancer.

This clonotype occurred a few times. The library was built for alpha chains, so this beta chain is an off-target read and its size means little. This sequence joins TRBV6-5 and TRBJ2-3; 7 bases match TRBD1. After removal of 0 bases from V and 2 bases from J, the junction contained 5 bases not matched to a gene. This CDR3 is built from 16 residues. The germline V gene encodes CDR1 MNHEY and CDR2 SVGAGI. In DNA, the CDR3 is TGTGCCAGCAGTTACTCTGGGACAGCCCCCACAGATACGCAGTATTTT. Translation: CASSYSGTAPTDTQYF.

This clonotype was counted only a few times. Within a library made for alpha chains, this beta chain is off target, and its count is uninformative. V and J are TRBV12-3 or TRBV12-4 and TRBJ2-2; D is perhaps TRBD2 (6 bases). There are 18 residues in the CDR3. Trimming removed 7 bases at V and 0 bases at J, with 21 bases between. The CDR3 nucleotides are TGTGCCAGCATCTTTGGAGGGACGACTCTTTCGAACACCGGGGAGCTGTTTTTT. This codes for CASIFGGTTLSNTGELFF.

On this clonotype itself: This beta chain is an off-target read within a library intended for alpha chains, so its frequency means little. The chain recombines TRBV4-2 with TRBJ2-3, with a weak D call TRBD2 (6 bases). The CDR3 totals 18 residues. From germline, CDR1 is LGHNA and CDR2 YNFKEQ. V dropped 4 bases and J dropped 0 bases, with 20 bases sitting between them. This chain's CDR3 is CASSLASVDGGSTDTQYF. The CDR3 DNA is TGTGCCAGCAGCCTGGCTAGCGTTGATGGGGGTAGCACAGATACGCAGTATTTT.

This clonotype was counted only a few times. This beta chain turned up in a library designed for alpha chains; as an off-target read, its abundance says little. V is TRBV7-2 and J is TRBJ2-5; D might be TRBD1 or TRBD2, each matching 6 bases. This CDR3 is 14 amino acids long. Deletions cut 0 bases from V and 7 bases from J, with 12 bases between. Per the germline V gene, CDR1 is SGHTA and CDR2 is FQGNSA. The CDR3 spells CASSLAGGEGTQYF. For the CDR3, the DNA is TGTGCCAGCAGCTTAGCGGGGGGCGAGGGGACCCAGTACTTC.

As concerns this clonotype: This beta chain slipped into a library made for alpha chains as a stray read, so its size is not meaningful. V gene TRBV6-2 or TRBV6-3 combines with J gene TRBJ2-5, with D unresolved. V lost 9 bases, J lost 2 bases, and 22 bases lay in between. The CDR3 has 16 residues. The germline V gene has CDR1 MNHEY and CDR2 SVGEGT. DNA of the CDR3: TGTGCCAGACCGACCTTCCGACCGGGTTTTCAAGAGACCCAGTACTTC. Encoded protein: CARPTFRPGFQETQYF.

Points on this clonotype: This beta chain lies outside the target of a library built for alpha chains; its clone size means little. The chain combines TRBV9 with TRBJ2-7; D uncertain. The ends were cut back, 0 bases at V and 8 bases at J, with 12 bases in the middle. The CDR3 is made up of 13 amino acids. The germline V gene has CDR1 SGDLS and CDR2 YYNGEE. The CDR3 DNA sequence: TGTGCCAGCAGCGTAGCTGGGTCCGGCCAGCAGTACTTC. It is translated as CASSVAGSGQQYF.

This clonotype appeared a few times. This beta chain slipped into a library made for alpha chains as a stray read, so its size is not meaningful. This chain joins TRBV24-1 and TRBJ1-1, with D tentatively TRBD1 (5 bases). The CDR3 has 14 residues. Trimming cost V 7 bases and J 7 bases, with 18 bases left between them. Germline loops: CDR1 KGHDR, CDR2 SFDVKD. The CDR3 DNA is TGTGCCACCAGGGGGTCGGGGCCTGGGGGTGAAGCTTTCTTT. Amino acid sequence: CATRGSGPGGEAFF.

This clonotype was seen only a few times. Little can be read into the size of this beta chain, an off-target read in a library designed for alpha chains. The V call is TRBV9, the J call TRBJ2-3; 9 bases match TRBD2. V lost 1 base to trimming and J lost 4 bases; unmatched junction nucleotides: 4. The CDR3 spans 15 residues. Germline V gene data show CDR1 as SGDLS and CDR2 as YYNGEE. The CDR3 DNA reads as TGTGCCAGCAGCGTAAGGGGACTAGCATCAGATACGCAGTATTTT. It encodes CASSVRGLASDTQYF.

This clonotype came up a few times. The library was prepared for alpha chains; this beta chain is a stray read, so its frequency means little. The CDR3 loop reads CASSPGRERPQHF. DNA for the CDR3: TGTGCCAGCTCACCCGGGCGGGAGAGGCCCCAGCATTTT. The chain has TRBV18 and TRBJ1-5; no clear D gene. Trimming pared 3 bases from V and 9 bases from J, leaving 12 bases between. This CDR3 is built from 13 residues. Germline V gene sequence: CDR1 KGHSH, CDR2 LQKENI.

In its sample, this clonotype was seen a few times. This beta chain turned up in a library designed for alpha chains; as an off-target read, its abundance says little. The chain carries TRBV11-2 and TRBJ1-1; no clear D gene. The V and J ends lost 0 bases and 9 bases respectively, with 11 bases between them. This CDR3 is built from 13 residues. Germline CDR1 SGHAT, CDR2 FQNNGV. This CDR3 is CASSLDVLWKAFF. DNA of the CDR3: TGTGCCAGCAGCTTAGATGTCTTATGGAAAGCTTTCTTT.

This clonotype is large by share. This beta chain is a stray read from a library made for alpha chains; its abundance is not meaningful. The chain couples TRBV7-9 to TRBJ2-1; TRBD1 matches at 7 bases. Germline values: CDR1 SEHNR, CDR2 FQNEAQ (reference sequence). The CDR3 is 14 amino acids. The V gene end was trimmed by 4 bases and the J gene end by 7 bases; junction bases not matched to a gene: 7. CDR3 nucleotide sequence: TGTGCCAGCAGCTCGACCGGGACAGCGAATGAGCAGTTCTTC. Translated, it gives CASSSTGTANEQFF.

In the case of this clonotype: Because this beta chain is a stray read in a library intended to capture alpha chains, its abundance should not be given much weight. The chain combines TRBV7-8 with TRBJ2-5; the D is unclear. Germline CDR1 is SGHVS and CDR2 is FQNEAQ. The CDR3 totals 13 residues. The ends were cut back, 1 base at V and 4 bases at J, with 7 bases in the middle. Here the CDR3 reads CASSLEFTETQYF. The CDR3 DNA follows: TGTGCCAGCAGCTTAGAATTTACAGAGACCCAGTACTTC.

Regarding this clonotype: In a library made to pick up alpha chains, this beta chain is a stray read with a size that means little. J is TRBJ2-3 and V is TRBV4-1, with D unclear. CDR3 length: 15 residues. V lost 1 base to trimming and J lost 6 bases, with 14 bases between them. Germline loops: CDR1 MGHRA, CDR2 YSYEKL. CDR3 sequence reads: CASSQGATPPDTQYF. The CDR3 DNA sequence: TGCGCCAGCAGCCAAGGGGCTACCCCCCCGGATACGCAGTATTTT.

In the case of this clonotype: Since the library was made to target alpha chains, this beta chain is a stray read and its abundance is not meaningful. The rearrangement links TRBV28 to TRBJ2-1; D remains unclear. The CDR3 runs 11 residues. Looked up from germline, CDR1 is MDHEN and CDR2 is SYDVKM. V was trimmed by 5 bases and J by 6 bases, leaving 5 bases between them. CDR3 sequence reads: CASSEANEQFF. The CDR3 DNA is TGTGCCAGCAGTGAAGCCAATGAGCAGTTCTTC.

This clonotype was counted only a few times. The CDR3 carries no conserved terminal phenylalanine or tryptophan, so it likely arises from a read error. This beta chain came through as a stray read in a library set up for alpha chains, and its size says little. The chain uses TRBV3-1 and TRBJ2-7, with TRBD2 as a possible D gene (6 bases). CDR1 is LGHDT and CDR2 is YNNKEL in the germline V gene (reference sequence). This CDR3 contains 15 residues. V lost 1 base and J 2 bases, leaving 12 bases between the germline ends. CDR3 in amino acids: CASSQGNSGAYEQYS. Here the CDR3 DNA reads TGTGCCAGCAGCCAAGGTAACTCGGGGGCCTACGAGCAGTACTCC.

By its share, this clonotype is large. This beta chain appears as a stray read in a library generated for alpha chains; its size is not informative. V is TRBV28 and J is TRBJ2-3; a possible D gene is TRBD2 (6 bases). V lost 11 bases, J lost 2 bases, and 14 bases lay in between. The CDR3 sequence is 13 residues long. The germline CDR1 and CDR2 sequences are MDHEN and SYDVKM. CDR3 sequence: CACHGGTTDTQYF. The CDR3, as DNA: TGTGCCTGTCACGGGGGAACCACAGATACGCAGTATTTT.

Comment on this clonotype: This beta chain lies outside the target of a library built for alpha chains; its clone size means little. The CDR3 sequence is CASSSTLYEQYF. In DNA, the CDR3 is TGCGCCAGCAGCTCGACGCTCTACGAGCAGTACTTC. The rearrangement joins TRBV5-1 to TRBJ2-7, with D unclear. In germline, CDR1 is SGHRS, CDR2 YFSETQ. This CDR3 has 12 amino acids. Trimming stripped 3 bases from V and 3 bases from J, with 7 bases between.

Of note for this clonotype: For a library built for alpha chains, this beta chain is a stray read; little rests on its size. The J gene is TRBJ2-3, the V gene TRBV19; TRBD1 might be the D (6 bases). V lost 5 bases and J lost 5, with 17 bases in between. This CDR3 spans 15 amino acids. Germline CDR1 is LNHDA and CDR2 is SQIVND (reference sequence). CDR3 nucleotides: TGTGCCAGTAGTGGGGGCCCGGGGAATCAAGATACGCAGTATTTT. Translating it yields CASSGGPGNQDTQYF.

Concerning this clonotype itself: This beta chain slipped into a library made for alpha chains as a stray read, so its size is not meaningful. This rearrangement joins TRBV20-1 to TRBJ2-1; perhaps TRBD1 as D (6 bases). The V and J ends lost 6 bases and 7 bases respectively, with 13 bases between them. Germline CDR1 and CDR2: DFQATT and SNEGSKA (reference sequence). The CDR3 is 12 amino acids. The CDR3 bases are TGCAGTGCGCGGCCCCAGGGGAATGAGCAGTTCTTC. Translated: CSARPQGNEQFF.

For this clonotype: This beta chain is an off-target read within a library intended for alpha chains, so its frequency means little. The chain links TRBV7-2 to TRBJ2-1, with a weak D call TRBD2 (5 bases). Germline V CDR1 and CDR2: SGHTA, FQGNSA. The ends were cut back, 2 bases at V and 2 bases at J, with 13 bases in the middle. The CDR3 consists of 16 residues. CDR3 bases: TGTGCCAGCAGCTTAACAGCACAACTAGCCTACAATGAGCAGTTCTTC. Its protein product is CASSLTAQLAYNEQFF.